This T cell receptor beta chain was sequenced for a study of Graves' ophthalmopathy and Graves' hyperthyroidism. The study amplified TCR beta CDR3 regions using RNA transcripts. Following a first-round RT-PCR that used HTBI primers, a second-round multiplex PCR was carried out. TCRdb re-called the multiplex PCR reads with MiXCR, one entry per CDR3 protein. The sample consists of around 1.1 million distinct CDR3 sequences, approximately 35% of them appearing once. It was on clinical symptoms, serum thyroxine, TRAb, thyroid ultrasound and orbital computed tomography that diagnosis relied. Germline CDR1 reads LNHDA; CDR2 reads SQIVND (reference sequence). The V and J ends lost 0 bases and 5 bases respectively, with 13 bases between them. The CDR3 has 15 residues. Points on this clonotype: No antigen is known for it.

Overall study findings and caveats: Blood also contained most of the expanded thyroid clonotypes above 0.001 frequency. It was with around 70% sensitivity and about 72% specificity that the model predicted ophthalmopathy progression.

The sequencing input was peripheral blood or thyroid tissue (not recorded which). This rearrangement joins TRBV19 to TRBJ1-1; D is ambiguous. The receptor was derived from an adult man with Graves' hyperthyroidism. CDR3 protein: CASSIDTKLRTEAFF. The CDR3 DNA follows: TGTGCCAGTAGTATAGATACCAAATTAAGAACTGAAGCTTTCTTT.